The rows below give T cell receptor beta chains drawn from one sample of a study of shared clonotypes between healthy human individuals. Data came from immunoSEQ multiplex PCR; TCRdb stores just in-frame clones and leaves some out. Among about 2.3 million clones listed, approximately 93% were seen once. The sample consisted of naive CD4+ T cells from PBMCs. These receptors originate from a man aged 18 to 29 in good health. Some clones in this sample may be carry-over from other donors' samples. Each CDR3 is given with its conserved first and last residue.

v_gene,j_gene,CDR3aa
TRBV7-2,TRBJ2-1,CASSPTRGPREQFF
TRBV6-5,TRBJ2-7,CASSYGGPYEQYF
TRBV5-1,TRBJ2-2,CASSLGTSGRSGELFF
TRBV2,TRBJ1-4,CASSGTGVEKLFF
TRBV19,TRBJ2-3,CASSMPSGYTDTQYF
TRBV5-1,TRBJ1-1,CASSLISGGNTEAFF
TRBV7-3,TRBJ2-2,CASSSTGFGELFF
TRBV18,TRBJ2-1,CASSPHAGYNEQFF
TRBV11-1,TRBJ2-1,CASSLELAGAYEQFF
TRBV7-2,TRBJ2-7,CASSFTGNYEQYF
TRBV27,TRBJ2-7,CASSLRGTLYEQYF
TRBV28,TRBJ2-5,CASSQGGRIETQYF
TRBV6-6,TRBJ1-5,CASSPIDRGYQPQHF
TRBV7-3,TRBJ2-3,CASSLTWTDVDGTQYF
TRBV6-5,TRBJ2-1,CASSRTGYEQFF
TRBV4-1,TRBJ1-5,CASSQGSGAREQPQHF
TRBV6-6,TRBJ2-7,CASSPGTIRSYEQYF
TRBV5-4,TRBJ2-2,CASSFGTTNTGELFF
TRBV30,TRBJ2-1,CASDSSGSYNEQFF
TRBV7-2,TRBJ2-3,CASSISGGSTDTQYF
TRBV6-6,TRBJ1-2,CASSYRQGRREGYTF
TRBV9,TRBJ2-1,CASSGLGLTNNEQFF
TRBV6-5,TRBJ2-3,CASGTTDTQYF
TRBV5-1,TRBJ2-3,CASSRPRGGETDTQYF
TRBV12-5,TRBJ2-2,CASGWTGANTGELFF
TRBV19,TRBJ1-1,CASSPSGRLEAFF
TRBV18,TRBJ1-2,CASSQGGFNYGYTF
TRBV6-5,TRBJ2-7,CASSYSRQGAGEQYF
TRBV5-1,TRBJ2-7,CASSFAGYEQYF
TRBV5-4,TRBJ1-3,CASSPGGTRSGNTIYF